These T cell receptor beta chains were read from a single sample in a study of radiation and T cells in renal cell carcinoma. Repertoires were generated with immunoSEQ multiplex PCR, while TCRdb's copy carries only in-frame clones and drops some. The sample includes around 16,000 clones, approximately 48% of them seen just once. Sequenced material: tumor tissue, taken from a patient whose treatment included radiotherapy and nephrectomy. These receptors all stem from a woman aged 55-69 years with renal cell carcinoma. Each CDR3 is given with its conserved first and last residue. The order of the fields is J gene, V gene, D gene, clone size, CDR3 protein. A D gene is named only where the DNA matches it firmly. Expanded clones are given a class, and other clones once, few, many or no size at all.

J gene: TRBJ2-7
V gene: TRBV5-1
D gene: TRBD2
clone size: few
CDR3 protein: CASSQAGNEQYF

J gene: TRBJ2-7
V gene: TRBV6-5
D gene: TRBD1
clone size: .
CDR3 protein: CASSPGTGDYEQYF

J gene: TRBJ1-2
V gene: TRBV7-2
D gene: .
clone size: .
CDR3 protein: CASSLAGGGYTF

J gene: TRBJ1-2
V gene: TRBV11-2
D gene: TRBD1
clone size: .
CDR3 protein: CASSHPGQGPGSGYTF

J gene: TRBJ1-1
V gene: TRBV28
D gene: .
clone size: .
CDR3 protein: CASSPRGLNTEAFF

J gene: TRBJ2-2
V gene: TRBV11-2
D gene: .
clone size: medium-sized
CDR3 protein: CASSFGAGSNTGELFF

J gene: TRBJ2-1
V gene: TRBV29-1
D gene: TRBD1
clone size: .
CDR3 protein: CSVDKTGGTFQFF

J gene: TRBJ2-7
V gene: TRBV4-1
D gene: .
clone size: .
CDR3 protein: CASSQARVPSLYEQYF

J gene: TRBJ2-7
V gene: TRBV14
D gene: TRBD1
clone size: few
CDR3 protein: CASSPRPAGTGVIYEQYF

J gene: TRBJ2-7
V gene: TRBV9
D gene: .
clone size: .
CDR3 protein: CASSVDTSFGEQYF

J gene: TRBJ1-2
V gene: TRBV6-5
D gene: .
clone size: many
CDR3 protein: CASSSSYGYTF

J gene: TRBJ2-7
V gene: TRBV5-4
D gene: .
clone size: few
CDR3 protein: CASSLSGAPYEQYF

J gene: TRBJ2-7
V gene: TRBV7-2
D gene: TRBD1
clone size: few
CDR3 protein: CASSLEGQGFDEQYF

J gene: TRBJ2-4
V gene: TRBV6-5
D gene: TRBD2
clone size: few
CDR3 protein: CASSPIGLEGYF

J gene: TRBJ2-5
V gene: TRBV2
D gene: .
clone size: once
CDR3 protein: CASNTLARETQYF

J gene: TRBJ2-4
V gene: TRBV6-1
D gene: .
clone size: many
CDR3 protein: CASSNNIQYF

J gene: TRBJ2-1
V gene: TRBV27
D gene: TRBD2
clone size: .
CDR3 protein: CASSQTSGRAVEQFF

J gene: TRBJ1-2
V gene: TRBV28
D gene: .
clone size: .
CDR3 protein: CASTSGGDWYYGYTF

J gene: TRBJ1-5
V gene: TRBV5-8
D gene: .
clone size: .
CDR3 protein: CASSNRVNSNQPQHF

J gene: TRBJ2-7
V gene: TRBV7-9
D gene: .
clone size: .
CDR3 protein: CASSLGPASYEQYF

J gene: TRBJ2-3
V gene: TRBV16
D gene: .
clone size: .
CDR3 protein: CASSQFGRPGSTDTQYF

J gene: TRBJ1-2
V gene: TRBV2
D gene: TRBD1
clone size: .
CDR3 protein: CASRGQSFNYGYTF

J gene: TRBJ2-1
V gene: TRBV30
D gene: .
clone size: few
CDR3 protein: CAWSVGPGADNEQFF

J gene: TRBJ2-7
V gene: TRBV7-2
D gene: .
clone size: once
CDR3 protein: CASSLGTHSYEQYF

J gene: TRBJ2-1
V gene: TRBV2
D gene: TRBD2
clone size: .
CDR3 protein: CASRGTRLVGEQFF

J gene: TRBJ2-7
V gene: TRBV9
D gene: .
clone size: .
CDR3 protein: CASSSPGTSYEQYF

J gene: TRBJ1-5
V gene: TRBV4-2
D gene: .
clone size: few
CDR3 protein: CASSQDDRNRAHQPQHF

J gene: TRBJ2-7
V gene: TRBV7-2
D gene: TRBD2
clone size: many
CDR3 protein: CASRLTSGSYEQYF

J gene: TRBJ1-1
V gene: TRBV10-3
D gene: TRBD1
clone size: .
CDR3 protein: CASSRDRVNTEAFF

J gene: TRBJ1-4
V gene: TRBV5-1
D gene: .
clone size: few
CDR3 protein: CASSLRGTGEKLFF

J gene: TRBJ1-2
V gene: TRBV9
D gene: .
clone size: few
CDR3 protein: CASSVVGQNYGYTF

J gene: TRBJ1-1
V gene: TRBV19
D gene: .
clone size: .
CDR3 protein: CASSTPSGGVNTEAFF

J gene: TRBJ2-5
V gene: TRBV19
D gene: .
clone size: .
CDR3 protein: CASSAFIQETQYF

J gene: TRBJ1-2
V gene: TRBV4-1
D gene: .
clone size: few
CDR3 protein: CASSQATGDYGYTF

J gene: TRBJ2-5
V gene: TRBV10-3
D gene: TRBD1
clone size: .
CDR3 protein: CAISQQGAAETQYF